These 8 T cell receptor beta chains came from one sample sequenced in a study of T cell responses to AZD1222 COVID-19 vaccine. Repertoires were generated with immunoSEQ multiplex PCR, while TCRdb's copy carries only in-frame clones and drops some. The sample gives 120,000 or so clones, roughly nine tenths of which show up once; roughly 1.4% is in the top ten. The sequencing used peripheral blood, collected on day 0 of AZD1222 vaccination. The receptors were sampled from an adult in good health.

As DNA, the CDR3 is TGCGCCAGCAGAGGCGGACTAGCGGGCTACAATGAGCAGTTCTTC. Encoded protein: CASRGGLAGYNEQFF. This chain links TRBV4-1 with TRBJ2-1; 11 bases are a match to TRBD2. The CDR3 is 15 residues long. With 6 bases clipped from V and 3 bases from J, the junction kept 4 bases outside the gene matches. Germline CDR1 is MGHRA and CDR2 is YSYEKL.

The CDR3 DNA is TGTGCCTGGCGCACTGAGGGTAATGAAAAACTGTTTTTT. As protein: CAWRTEGNEKLFF. V and J are TRBV30 and TRBJ1-4; no reliable D call. CDR3 size: 13 residues. Germline-derived CDR1 and CDR2 are GTSNPN and SVGIG (reference sequence). V dropped 5 bases and J dropped 4 bases, with 11 bases sitting between them.

This sequence joins TRBV25-1 and TRBJ1-2; 7 bases agree with TRBD1. Germline lookup yields CDR1 MGHDK and CDR2 SYGVNS. The CDR3 is 13 residues long. After removal of 4 bases from V and 8 bases from J, the junction contained 7 bases not matched to a gene. The CDR3 DNA reads TGTGCCAGCAGTGCAACAGGGGACAGAGGCTACACCTTC. Translating gives CASSATGDRGYTF.

The rearrangement joins TRBV5-1 to TRBJ2-1; TRBD2 is a possible D gene (6 bases). V lost 0 bases to trimming and J lost 6 bases, with 13 bases between them. Germline V gene lookup returns CDR1 SGHRS and CDR2 YFSETQ. The CDR3 is 15 amino acids. The CDR3 DNA reads as TGCGCCAGCAGCTTGGGGCCCGGGGGAGTCAATGAGCAGTTCTTC. Encoded protein: CASSLGPGGVNEQFF. The full variable domain, completed using reference TRBV5-1 and TRBJ2-1, is KAGVTQTPRYLIKTRGQQVTLSCSPISGHRSVSWYQQTPGQGLQFLFEYFSETQRNKGNFPGRFSGRQFSNSRSEMNVSTLELGDSALYLCASSLGPGGVNEQFFGPGTRLTVL.

The rearrangement links TRBV6-4 to TRBJ2-7, with 7 bases identical to TRBD2. The germline gives CDR1 MRHNA, CDR2 SNTAGT. J gave up 12 bases and V 2 bases, and 10 bases lay outside the gene matches. The CDR3 length is 13 residues. As DNA, the CDR3 is TGTGCCAGCAGTGACAGGGAGGGAGACGAACGGTACTTC. It encodes CASSDREGDERYF.

The chain has TRBV5-4 and TRBJ1-4, with D perhaps TRBD1 (5 bases). Trimming shortened V by 3 bases and J by 5 bases, and 11 bases separated the two germline ends. The CDR3 has 14 residues. The germline V gene has CDR1 SGHNT and CDR2 YYREEE (reference sequence). This CDR3 reads CASSSQDGNEKLFF. The CDR3, as DNA: TGTGCCAGCAGCTCACAGGATGGAAATGAAAAACTGTTTTTT.

This rearrangement joins TRBV12-3 or TRBV12-4 to TRBJ2-1; 11 bases match TRBD1. V dropped 8 bases and J dropped 6; count of bases not matched to a gene: 0. The CDR3 spans 12 residues. As DNA, the CDR3 is TGTGCCAGCGGGACAGGGGGCAATGAGCAGTTCTTC. Translating gives CASGTGGNEQFF.

The CDR3, as DNA: TGTGCCAGCAGCTTTTACACCGGGGAGCTGTTTTTT. Its translation: CASSFYTGELFF. This sequence joins TRBV11-3 and TRBJ2-2; D gene unclear. Germline lookup yields CDR1 SGHNT and CDR2 YENEEA. This CDR3 spans 12 amino acids. V gave up 3 bases and J gave up 3 bases, with 2 bases separating them.